This T cell receptor (beta chain) is from a study of T-cell reconstitution after alpha-beta-depleted transplantation in children. This clonotype came up a few times. Its antigen is as yet unknown. A TCRbeta library incorporating unique molecular identifiers was prepared. TCRdb recomputed calls from the PCR reads with MiXCR, one row per CDR3 protein. The data contain about 980,000 distinct CDR3 sequences, roughly 29% of them singletons. Study-level findings and limits: From newly produced T cells came most of the T-cell counts and diversity one year after transplant. It was surviving recipient T cells and thymic progenitors that gave some patients high TCRbeta diversity at day 60. Alpha-beta T cells about two months after transplant reportedly derived from several hundred expanded graft clones.

This sequence originates from a boy in the first two years of life who had a stem cell transplant for SCID, so the T cells may come from the graft donor. This material consisted of PBMCs, mostly from graft donor cells, taken 360 days after TCRalphabeta/CD19-depleted stem cell transplant.

DNA for the CDR3: TGCAGTGCTAGAGCACTAGCCAACACAGATACGCAGTATTTT. Residues: CSARALANTDTQYF. The chain uses TRBV20-1 and TRBJ2-3; D is possibly TRBD2 (6 bases). Germline-derived CDR1 and CDR2 are DFQATT and SNEGSKA (reference sequence). There are 14 residues in the CDR3. Trimming pared 1 base from V and 2 bases from J, leaving 10 bases between.